These 21 T cell receptor beta chains were sequenced from one sample in a study of shared clonotypes between healthy human individuals. Profiled with immunoSEQ multiplex PCR; TCRdb holds only in-frame clones, not every one. The sample carries about 680,000 clones, about 90% recorded once. Naive-designated CD8 cells lacked CD45RO, were positively enriched for CCR7, and omitted terminally differentiated effector memory CD45RA+ cells. The sample consisted of naive CD8+ T cells sorted from blood. These receptors all come from a man under 40 in good health.

The chain carries TRBV15 and TRBJ2-7; D not certain. This CDR3 comprises 10 residues. Germline lookup yields CDR1 LNHNV and CDR2 YYDKDF (reference sequence). Deletions cut 6 bases from V and 3 bases from J, with 3 bases between. The CDR3 sequence is CATRVYEQYF. DNA for the CDR3: TGTGCCACCAGGGTCTACGAGCAGTACTTC.

This chain uses TRBV13 with TRBJ2-5; perhaps TRBD1 as D (6 bases). There are 14 residues in the CDR3. V lost 5 bases, J lost 5 bases, and 15 bases lay in between. Per the germline V gene, CDR1 is PRHDT and CDR2 is FYEKMQ (reference sequence). CDR3 loop: CASSLGHIWETQYF. CDR3 sequence (DNA): TGTGCCAGCAGCCTGGGACATATTTGGGAGACCCAGTACTTC.

This clone has only a few counts. This chain connects TRBV7-9 to TRBJ2-7; D is undetermined. Trimming removed 1 base at V and 7 bases at J, with 11 bases between. Germline CDR1 and CDR2: SEHNR and FQNEAQ (reference sequence). There are 13 residues in the CDR3. This chain's CDR3 is CASSLGMRSEQYF. In DNA form, the CDR3 reads TGTGCCAGCAGCTTAGGGATGCGGAGTGAGCAGTACTTC.

V and J are TRBV7-6 and TRBJ2-5; 8 nucleotides agree with TRBD2. V dropped 1 base and J dropped 1; count of bases not matched to a gene: 8. This CDR3 is 17 amino acids long. Germline-derived CDR1 and CDR2 are SGHVS and FNYEAQ. CDR3 residues: CASSLDPPSGPQETQYF. The CDR3 nucleotides read TGTGCCAGCAGCTTAGACCCTCCTAGCGGGCCCCAAGAGACCCAGTACTTC.

The chain has TRBV27 and TRBJ1-1, with TRBD1 matching 10 bases. Per germline, CDR1 MNHEY and CDR2 SMNVEV (reference sequence). Germline trimming cut 3 bases from V and 2 bases from J; bases unmatched to any gene: 0. The CDR3 is 14 residues long. DNA for the CDR3: TGTGCCAGCAGTTTGACAGGGGGCAACACTGAAGCTTTCTTT. Translating it yields CASSLTGGNTEAFF.

V gene TRBV7-9 combines with J gene TRBJ2-5, with a possible D match to TRBD2 (6 bases). The CDR3 contains 17 residues. CDR1 and CDR2 from the germline V gene are SEHNR and FQNEAQ (reference sequence). Trimming pared 5 bases from V and 1 base from J, leaving 20 bases between. DNA for the CDR3: TGTGCCAGCAGCCTAAACGAAGCGGGCCCACCCCAAGAGACCCAGTACTTC. Protein product: CASSLNEAGPPQETQYF.

In regard to this clone: A read error may be the cause here, since a much bigger clone is one base away. At the DNA level, this CDR3 is encoded by other sequences in the same sample as well. This sequence joins TRBV6-5 and TRBJ2-7; TRBD1 aligns across 8 bases. The germline V gene encodes CDR1 MNHEY and CDR2 SVGAGI. Losses at the gene ends were 5 bases for V and 3 bases for J; bases not matched to a gene: 6. This CDR3 is built from 14 residues. The chain's CDR3 is CASSAGTGGYEQYF. The CDR3 nucleotides are TGTGCCAGCAGTGCCGGGACAGGAGGCTACGAGCAGTACTTC.

The genes are TRBV28 and TRBJ2-7, with 8 bases that match TRBD2. The V gene's germline CDR1 is MDHEN and CDR2 SYDVKM. The CDR3 runs 15 residues. The trim removed 2 bases at V and 7 bases at J, leaving 10 bases unmatched. CDR3 coding DNA: TGTGCCAGCAGTTTACTGGCCGGGAGGGCCAGTGAGCAGTACTTC. Protein product: CASSLLAGRASEQYF. The variable domain in full, completed from reference TRBV28 and TRBJ2-7, reads DVKVTQSSRYLVKRTGEKVFLECVQDMDHENMFWYRQDPGLGLRLIYFSYDVKMKEKGDIPEGYSVSREKKERFSLILESASTNQTSMYLCASSLLAGRASEQYFGPGTRLTVT.

V is TRBV29-1 and J is TRBJ2-2; D unclear. Trimming cost V 5 bases and J 8 bases, with 9 bases left between them. Germline V lookup: CDR1 SQVTM, CDR2 ANQGSEA. The CDR3 runs to 11 residues. CDR3 DNA sequence: TGCAGCGTTCTGATTGTTGGGGAGCTGTTTTTT. This sequence encodes CSVLIVGELFF.

The rearrangement uses TRBV9 and TRBJ2-1, with 10 bases identical to TRBD2. J gave up 6 bases and V 4 bases, and 7 bases lay outside the gene matches. The CDR3 length is 15 residues. Per the germline V gene, CDR1 is SGDLS and CDR2 is YYNGEE. CDR3 DNA: TGTGCCAGCAGCTCGGGACTAGCGACGGGCAATGAGCAGTTCTTC. This sequence encodes CASSSGLATGNEQFF.

This chain links TRBV11-2 with TRBJ2-3, with 12 bases matching TRBD2. Germline lookup yields CDR1 SGHAT and CDR2 FQNNGV. CDR3 length equals 16 residues. The V segment lost 1 base and the J segment 2 bases; nucleotides outside the gene matches: 1. DNA of the CDR3: TGTGCCAGCAGCTTAGGGACTAGCGGGAACACAGATACGCAGTATTTT. This codes for CASSLGTSGNTDTQYF.

Concerning this clone: At the DNA level, this CDR3 is encoded by other sequences in the same sample as well. The rearrangement links TRBV27 to TRBJ2-7; D is tentatively TRBD1 or TRBD2 (5 bases each). CDR3 length: 14 residues. V was shortened by 5 bases and J by 3 bases, with 14 bases between the two germline ends. The germline V gene encodes CDR1 MNHEY and CDR2 SMNVEV (reference sequence). The CDR3 DNA sequence: TGTGCCAGCAGTCCGACCGGGACGGTCTACGAGCAGTACTTC. The encoded protein is CASSPTGTVYEQYF.

The gene calls are TRBV10-2 and TRBJ1-3; the D gene is possibly TRBD1 (6 bases). This CDR3 contains 15 residues. The ends were cut back, 6 bases at V and 1 base at J, with 13 bases in the middle. Germline values: CDR1 WSHSY, CDR2 SAAADI. CDR3 bases: TGCGCCAGCAGCCAAGACAGGTTATCTGGAAACACCATATATTTT. This gives the protein CASSQDRLSGNTIYF.

The genes are TRBV11-2 and TRBJ2-7, with D maybe TRBD1 (6 bases). Germline CDR1 reads SGHAT; CDR2 reads FQNNGV. V lost 5 bases, J lost 2 bases, and 10 bases lay in between. The CDR3 is made up of 13 amino acids. CDR3 sequence: CASSPGTTYEQYF. CDR3 coding DNA: TGTGCCAGCAGCCCCGGGACAACCTACGAGCAGTACTTC. The variable domain in full, completed from reference TRBV11-2 and TRBJ2-7, reads EAGVAQSPRYKIIEKRQSVAFWCNPISGHATLYWYQQILGQGPKLLIQFQNNGVVDDSQLPKDRFSAERLKGVDSTLKIQPAKLEDSAVYLCASSPGTTYEQYFGPGTRLTVT.

The chain couples TRBV9 to TRBJ2-7, with a possible D match to TRBD1 (7 bases). Germline assignment: CDR1 SGDLS and CDR2 YYNGEE. The CDR3 totals 18 residues. V was cut by 0 bases and J by 4 bases, with 23 bases left in between. This chain's CDR3 is CASSVAGEPRQGGYEQYF. The CDR3 DNA sequence: TGTGCCAGCAGCGTAGCGGGGGAGCCGAGACAGGGTGGGTACGAGCAGTACTTC. Drawing the rest from reference TRBV9 and TRBJ2-7, the complete variable domain is DSGVTQTPKHLITATGQRVTLRCSPRSGDLSVYWYQQSLDQGLQFLIQYYNGEERAKGNILERFSAQQFPDLHSELNLSSLELGDSALYFCASSVAGEPRQGGYEQYFGPGTRLTVT.

The chain is built from TRBV11-2 and TRBJ2-3, with D tentatively TRBD2 (5 bases). Germline lookup yields CDR1 SGHAT and CDR2 FQNNGV. This CDR3 contains 15 residues. Trimming shortened V by 3 bases and J by 4 bases, and 14 bases separated the two germline ends. CDR3 in amino acids: CASSFEGEVSDTQYF. As DNA, the CDR3 is TGTGCCAGCAGCTTCGAGGGAGAAGTTTCAGATACGCAGTATTTT.

The J gene is TRBJ2-1, the V gene TRBV7-9; TRBD2 matches 11 bases. J was trimmed by 7 bases and V by 5 bases; bases with no gene match: 19. This CDR3 region has 19 residues. The V gene's germline CDR1 is SEHNR and CDR2 FQNEAQ (reference sequence). The CDR3 loop reads CASSPPVILAGGSQNEQFF. CDR3 coding DNA: TGTGCCAGCAGCCCCCCGGTAATCCTAGCGGGAGGCTCCCAGAATGAGCAGTTCTTC.

This clone was seen more than once but under ten times. This chain uses TRBV30 with TRBJ1-2; maybe TRBD1 (5 bases). CDR1 and CDR2 (germline): GTSNPN, SVGIG (reference sequence). This CDR3 has 13 amino acids. V gave up 5 bases and J gave up 1 base, with 11 bases separating them. The CDR3 bases are TGTGCCTGGGGCAGGGCACTTAACTATGGCTACACCTTC. It translates to CAWGRALNYGYTF.

This clone showed up just a few times. The genes are TRBV9 and TRBJ1-2, with a weak D call TRBD1 (5 bases). V was shortened by 0 bases and J by 7 bases, with 22 bases between the two germline ends. The CDR3 has 17 residues. CDR1 and CDR2 from the germline V gene are SGDLS and YYNGEE. The CDR3 region is CASSVGVTPGEAPGYTF. The CDR3 DNA is TGTGCCAGCAGCGTAGGAGTGACTCCGGGGGAAGCTCCTGGCTACACCTTC.

This chain joins TRBV10-3 and TRBJ1-4, with D perhaps matching TRBD1 (6 bases). V shed 6 bases and J shed 8 bases, with 13 bases lying between them. The V gene's germline CDR1 is ENHRY and CDR2 SYGVKD. CDR3 size: 13 residues. CDR3 protein: CAIRKEGDEKLFF. The CDR3 bases are TGTGCCATCAGGAAAGAGGGGGACGAAAAACTGTTTTTT.

This chain uses TRBV7-9 with TRBJ1-1; possibly TRBD1 for D (6 bases). Deletions cut 8 bases from V and 3 bases from J, with 16 bases between. CDR3 length: 14 residues. The germline CDR1 and CDR2 sequences are SEHNR and FQNEAQ (reference sequence). The CDR3 reads CASPGGEGDTEAFF. The DNA of the CDR3 is TGTGCCAGCCCCGGAGGGGAGGGGGACACTGAAGCTTTCTTT.